One T cell receptor (beta chain) is described in this entry. The antigen is undetermined. These data are taken from a study of cytomegalovirus exposure and HLA in healthy donors. Study at large: Unique TCR beta sequences numbering over 100 million came from 150 million to 200 million T cells in an earlier analysis. From donors who were HLA-typed, an early data release held approximately 80 million unique TCRs.

The PCR used 60 Vbeta and 13 Jbeta primers. Assay: immunoSEQ multiplex PCR; the TCRdb copy retains only in-frame clones and omits some. The data hold 85,000 to 120,000 clones, with approximately 70% observed a single time. Study-level findings and limits: Donor immune exposure was known only as CMV serostatus.

Donors counted as nominally healthy when sampled, yet unrecorded immune exposures were likely. The TCR sequence derives from a boy aged 5-17 years in good health and CMV-seronegative. Specimen: PBMCs.

This CDR3 is CASSIGVTRADTQYF. The CDR3 bases are TGTGCCAGTAGTATAGGTGTCACCCGCGCAGATACGCAGTATTTT. V and J are TRBV19 and TRBJ2-3; unclear D gene. Germline CDR1 is LNHDA and CDR2 is SQIVND (reference sequence). The germline V and J ends were trimmed by 1 base and 4 bases, with 12 bases remaining between them. This CDR3 spans 15 amino acids. Based on the CDR3 plus reference TRBV19 and TRBJ2-3, the full variable domain is DGGITQSPKYLFRKEGQNVTLSCEQNLNHDAMYWYRQDPGQGLRLIYYSQIVNDFQKGDIAEGYSVSREKKESFPLTVTSAQKNPTAFYLCASSIGVTRADTQYFGPGTRLTVL.